A selection of T cell receptor beta chains follows, all from one sample in a study of Ad26.COV2.S vaccination and SARS-CoV-2 variants. Sequencing used immunoSEQ multiplex PCR; TCRdb keeps in-frame clones, though not all of them. The sample consists of 400,000 to 450,000 clones, roughly 88% of them appearing once. The sequenced sample was peripheral blood, obtained in a trial of Ad26.COV2.S vaccine versus placebo. The receptors shown here come from a person between 18 and 65 years old who received the Ad26.COV2.S COVID-19 vaccine or a placebo. Both conserved end residues are part of each CDR3. Fields, in order: D gene, J gene, clone size, V gene, CDR3 protein, CDR3 DNA. The D gene is left open where the match is weak. Size is omitted from some rows. Given values are once, few, many or a class for expanded clones.

>TRBD2|TRBJ2-1|.|TRBV7-3
CASSLFELAGNNEQFF
TGTGCCAGCAGCTTATTCGAACTAGCGGGAAACAATGAGCAGTTCTTC
>.|TRBJ1-4|.|TRBV25-1
CASSEPLRGQREKLFF
TGTGCCAGCAGTGAACCTCTCCGAGGACAGAGGGAAAAACTGTTTTTT
>TRBD2|TRBJ2-3|.|TRBV6-2/TRBV6-3
CASSLTRTSGASTDTQYF
TGTGCCAGCAGTTTGACACGGACTAGCGGTGCTAGCACAGATACGCAGTATTTT
>.|TRBJ2-1|few|TRBV6-2/TRBV6-3
CASSSLDEQFF
TGTGCCAGCAGCAGCCTGGATGAGCAGTTCTTC
>TRBD2|TRBJ2-7|.|TRBV5-1
CASSLAETSGRVRSYEQYF
TGCGCCAGCAGCTTGGCCGAGACTAGCGGGAGAGTTAGGTCCTACGAGCAGTACTTC
>.|TRBJ2-1|.|TRBV11-1
CASSLGNQGYNEQFF
TGTGCCAGCAGCTTAGGAAACCAGGGGTACAATGAGCAGTTCTTC
>.|TRBJ1-6|.|TRBV7-8
CASSATRSYNSPLHF
TGTGCCAGCAGCGCAACAAGATCGTATAATTCACCCCTCCACTTT
>.|TRBJ1-3|.|TRBV5-4
CASSSSKSSGNTIYF
TGTGCCAGCAGCTCATCCAAGAGCTCTGGAAACACCATATATTTT
>.|TRBJ1-2|once|TRBV27
CASSSIQGYGYTF
TGTGCCAGCAGCTCGATTCAGGGCTATGGCTACACCTTC
>TRBD2|TRBJ2-7|.|TRBV5-1
CASSDSSGSSYEQYF
TGCGCCAGCAGCGACTCTAGCGGGAGCTCCTACGAGCAGTACTTC
>.|TRBJ1-2|.|TRBV13
CASSSGTTLNYGYTF
TGTGCCAGCAGCTCGGGGACAACCCTTAACTATGGCTACACCTTC
>.|TRBJ2-1|.|TRBV5-4
CASSFKGSSYNEQFF
TGTGCCAGCAGCTTCAAGGGTAGCTCCTACAATGAGCAGTTCTTC
>TRBD1|TRBJ1-4|.|TRBV7-3
CASSLSGTANEKLFF
TGTGCCAGCAGCTTGTCCGGGACAGCGAATGAAAAACTGTTTTTT
>TRBD2|TRBJ2-7|.|TRBV5-1
CASSSPMSGSAYEQYF
TGCGCCAGCAGCTCCCCCATGAGCGGGAGCGCCTACGAGCAGTACTTC
>TRBD1|TRBJ2-7|.|TRBV6-5
CASSYSDRPTYEQYF
TGTGCCAGCAGTTACTCGGACAGGCCGACCTACGAGCAGTACTTC
>.|TRBJ1-1|once|TRBV28
CASTAWEDTEAFF
TGTGCCAGCACCGCCTGGGAGGACACTGAAGCTTTCTTT
>.|TRBJ2-7|.|TRBV28
CASSFRGQDEQYF
TGTGCCAGCAGTTTCAGGGGCCAGGACGAGCAGTACTTC
>TRBD1|TRBJ1-2|.|TRBV28
CASSLRDRDFFNYGYTF
TGTGCCAGCAGTTTAAGGGACAGGGACTTTTTTAACTATGGCTACACCTTC
>.|TRBJ2-5|.|TRBV19
CASSIDGWETQYF
TGTGCCAGTAGTATAGATGGGTGGGAGACCCAGTACTTC
>.|TRBJ2-7|few|TRBV7-9
CASSFGQGGSNYEQYF
TGTGCCAGCAGCTTTGGACAGGGAGGGTCCAACTACGAGCAGTACTTC
>.|TRBJ1-6|.|TRBV4-2
CASSQPNPDRGSPLHF
TGTGCCAGCAGCCAACCTAACCCGGACCGAGGTTCACCCCTCCACTTT
>.|TRBJ2-2|.|TRBV6-2/TRBV6-3
CASSYSRGWRTGELFF
TGTGCCAGCAGTTACTCCAGGGGATGGAGGACCGGGGAGCTGTTTTTT
>TRBD1|TRBJ2-7|.|TRBV28
CASSPLTPGQGISYEQYF
TGTGCCAGCAGTCCTCTAACTCCGGGACAGGGAATCTCCTACGAGCAGTACTTC
>.|TRBJ2-5|.|TRBV5-1
CASSLSRETQYF
TGCGCCAGCAGCTTGAGTCGAGAGACCCAGTACTTC
>TRBD2|TRBJ2-2|.|TRBV7-9
CASSKTSGFNTGELFF
TGTGCCAGCAGCAAGACTAGCGGATTTAACACCGGGGAGCTGTTTTTT
>TRBD1|TRBJ1-5|.|TRBV6-6
CASSYGTANQPQHF
TGTGCCAGCAGTTACGGGACAGCTAATCAGCCCCAGCATTTT